This T cell receptor beta chain comes out of a study of T-cell memory formation after mild COVID-19 listed by TCRdb under 2021. Context from the whole study: TCR sequence clusters from the two donors were largely donor specific. In two donors, T-cell clones that expanded and contracted after mild COVID-19 were followed by sequencing TCRalpha and TCRbeta repertoires longitudinally. The cohort comprised two young, previously healthy adult volunteers, one female and one male. The paper's findings and limits, for the study overall: The detection of some responding clones in pre-infection memory suggests that pre-existing cross-reactive memory T cells joined the SARS-CoV-2 response. Only two mild cases were covered in the study, and larger cohorts including severe cases with pre-infection samples were considered necessary. Balanced CD4/CD8 phenotypes were observed for clones contracting from day 15 to 85, whereas a bias towards CD4+ was observed for a second wave of clones expanding from day 15 to 37. Whether the second-wave clones peaking on day 37 were SARS-CoV-2 specific was not confirmed. Contracting CD4+ clones were located mainly in the CM and EM memory subsets, whereas CD8+ clones were found to be enriched in EMRA.

Based on the germline V gene (reference sequence), the CDR1 and CDR2 sequences are LNHDA and SQIVND. The CDR3 contains 14 residues, cysteine and phenylalanine counted. The only DNA kept is the CDR3, 42 bases in frame from the first base. Trimming removed 2 bases from V and 5 bases from J, leaving 10 bases between the germline ends. Ficoll-Paque density gradient centrifugation was the method used to isolate PBMCs. Sequenced on an Illumina NovaSeq 6000. Using 5'RACE with constant-segment primers, TCRalpha and TCRbeta cDNA libraries were constructed, with sample barcodes and unique molecular identifiers added in the process. Trizol reagent was used to extract RNA from every sample. Library amplification was performed in two PCR steps, and a second sample barcode and Illumina TruSeq adapters were introduced in the second step. Libraries were sequenced on an Illumina NovaSeq with 2 x 150 bp paired-end reads. The original pipeline was this. The reads were demultiplexed and collapsed into UMI-guided consensus sequences using migec v1.2.7. Using mixcr v2.1.11, the UMI consensuses were aligned to TRA and TRB V and J templates and assembled into clonotypes. Clonotypes were classified as expanded or contracted when called significant by both edgeR and NoisET, with noise models trained on biological replicates. edgeR calls used a false discovery rate-adjusted p below 0.01 and a log2 fold-change threshold of 1. As an exploratory analysis of dynamics, PCA with hierarchical clustering was applied to max-normalized trajectories of the 1000 most abundant clonotypes. Separately sequenced CD4+ and CD8+ repertoires were used to assign the CD4 or CD8 phenotype of responding clones. TCRdb reran the public reads through fastp at Q25 and MiXCR, keeping productive beta chains. Identical CDR3 protein sequences are pooled into one entry, listed with their most common genes and DNA. TCRdb, not the original authors, processed these V and J calls. The sample table lists 250,000 to 300,000 distinct CDR3 sequences, more than 15% of them with a count of one. Approximately 22% of the sample is taken by the ten largest.

To note about this clonotype: Its target antigen remains unknown. Per-base qualities were not stored, and no clone one base away is much larger.

The rearranged segments are TRBV19 and TRBJ1-5; the D gene assignment is ambiguous. Sequencing input: PBMCs or a T cell subset sorted from them (not recorded which). The source is a man younger than 35 who had mild COVID-19 (a few samples of this study predate the infection). The sample titles of this study are shuffled in the database, so cell type and time point are left out; the donor was told from shared clones. CDR3 reads: CASSIPAPHQPQHF. At the DNA level, the sequence is TGTGCCAGTAGTATACCGGCACCTCATCAGCCCCAGCATTTT.